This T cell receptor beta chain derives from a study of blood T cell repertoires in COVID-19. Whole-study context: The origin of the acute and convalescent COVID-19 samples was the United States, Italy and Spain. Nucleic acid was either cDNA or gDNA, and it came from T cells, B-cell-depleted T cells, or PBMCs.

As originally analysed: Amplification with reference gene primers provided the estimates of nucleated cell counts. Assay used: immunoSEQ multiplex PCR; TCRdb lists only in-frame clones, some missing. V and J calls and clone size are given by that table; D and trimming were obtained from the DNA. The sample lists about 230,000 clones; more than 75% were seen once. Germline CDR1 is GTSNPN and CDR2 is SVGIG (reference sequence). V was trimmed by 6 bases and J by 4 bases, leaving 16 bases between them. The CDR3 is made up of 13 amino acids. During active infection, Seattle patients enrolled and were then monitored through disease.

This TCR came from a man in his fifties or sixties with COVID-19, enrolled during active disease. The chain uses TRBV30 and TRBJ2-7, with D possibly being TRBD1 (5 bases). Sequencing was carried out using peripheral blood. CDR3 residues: CACQRRGVYEQYF. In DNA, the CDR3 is TGTGCCTGCCAGCGAAGGGGCGTGTACGAGCAGTACTTC. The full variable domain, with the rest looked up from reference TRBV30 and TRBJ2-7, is SQTIHQWPATLVQPVGSPLSLECTVEGTSNPNLYWYRQAAGRGLQLLFYSVGIGQISSEVPQNLSASRPQDRQFILSSKKLLLSDSGFYLCACQRRGVYEQYFGPGTRLTVT.